The 13 T cell receptor beta chains reported below all come from one sample, sequenced in a study of regulatory T cells in long-lasting Graves disease. Time point noted: newly diagnosed GD, antithyroid drugs for less than 3 months. Isolated PBMC RNA provided the starting material for the TCR library. The authors built TCR beta libraries using iRepertoire HTBI primers and Arm-PCR of CDR3 regions. TCRdb redid the calling of the multiplex PCR reads with MiXCR, one entry per CDR3 protein. The table includes 350,000 to 400,000 distinct CDR3 sequences, 15% to 19% detected once. The sample was peripheral blood mononuclear cells (PBMCs), taken at new diagnosis, from a patient treated with antithyroid drugs. These receptors were collected from a female donor with Graves disease.

In this sample, this clonotype turned up a few times. V gene TRBV5-1 combines with J gene TRBJ2-1; no reliable D call. Germline loops: CDR1 SGHRS, CDR2 YFSETQ. This CDR3 has 14 amino acids. V was cut by 5 bases and J by 0 bases, with 9 bases left in between. This CDR3 is CASSLEHSYNEQFF. DNA of the CDR3: TGCGCCAGCAGTCTTGAGCACTCCTACAATGAGCAGTTCTTC. The full variable domain, rest sourced from reference TRBV5-1 and TRBJ2-1, is KAGVTQTPRYLIKTRGQQVTLSCSPISGHRSVSWYQQTPGQGLQFLFEYFSETQRNKGNFPGRFSGRQFSNSRSEMNVSTLELGDSALYLCASSLEHSYNEQFFGPGTRLTVL.

This clonotype appeared a few times. The chain links TRBV6-1 to TRBJ2-3; 9 bases fit TRBD1. The J call may be wrong; the DNA end is better matched by TRBJ2-5. The CDR3 covers 15 residues. CDR1 is MNHNS, CDR2 SASEGT, per germline. The CDR3 reads CASRPTGGYLETQYF. The CDR3 region has the DNA TGTGCCAGCAGACCCACAGGGGGCTATTTAGAGACCCAGTACTTC.

This clonotype was seen ten or more times. The J gene is TRBJ2-7, the V gene TRBV28; 10 bases fit TRBD1. The CDR3 has 15 amino acids. V gave up 8 bases and J gave up 4 bases; unmatched junction bases: 11. Germline V gene data show CDR1 as MDHEN and CDR2 as SYDVKM. Written as DNA, the CDR3 is TGTGCCAGCGGGGGACAACAGGACAGGGGGTACGAGCAGTACTTC. It is translated as CASGGQQDRGYEQYF.

This clonotype was recorded many times. The chain carries TRBV3-1 and TRBJ2-1; D possibly corresponds to TRBD2 (5 bases). This CDR3 spans 17 amino acids. CDR1 LGHDT and CDR2 YNNKEL come from the germline V gene (reference sequence). The V and J ends lost 0 bases and 9 bases respectively, with 21 bases between them. The DNA of the CDR3 is TGTGCCAGCAGCCAAGATAGGAGGACTCCTCGTAGTTTTGAGCAGTTCTTC. It specifies CASSQDRRTPRSFEQFF.

In DNA, the CDR3 is TGTGCCAGCAGTAACGGGGACAGCACAGATACGCAGTATTTT. It translates to CASSNGDSTDTQYF. The genes are TRBV6-1 and TRBJ2-3; D may be TRBD1 or TRBD2 (5 bases each). The CDR3 is 14 amino acids. The germline CDR1 and CDR2 sequences are MNHNS and SASEGT. Trimming took off 5 bases at V and 0 bases at J, with 9 bases between the two ends.

This clonotype has at least ten counts. The gene calls are TRBV6-5 and TRBJ2-5; D may correspond to TRBD1 or TRBD2 (5 bases each). The germline gives CDR1 MNHEY, CDR2 SVGAGI. The CDR3 is 16 residues long. V lost 0 bases to trimming and J lost 5 bases, with 16 bases between them. The DNA of the CDR3 is TGTGCCAGCAGTTACTCCGAACTTGGGGGTATGGAGACCCAGTACTTC. It encodes CASSYSELGGMETQYF.

In its sample, this clonotype was seen many times. The CDR3 spells CASTVLAAMETQYF. DNA for the CDR3: TGTGCCAGCACCGTACTAGCTGCGATGGAGACCCAGTACTTC. This sequence joins TRBV11-2 and TRBJ2-5; D is perhaps TRBD2 (6 bases). The CDR3 consists of 14 residues. CDR1 is SGHAT, CDR2 FQNNGV, per germline. V lost 7 bases and J lost 5, with 17 bases in between.

This clonotype was found once. This sequence joins TRBV12-3 or TRBV12-4 and TRBJ2-2; 7 bases are a match to TRBD1. The J segment lost 3 bases and the V segment lost 5 bases, leaving 6 bases of the junction unmatched. The CDR3 sequence is 15 residues long. The CDR3 here is CASSTTTGYTGELFF. In DNA, the CDR3 is TGTGCCAGCAGTACTACGACAGGGTACACCGGGGAGCTGTTTTTT.

This clonotype was recorded many times. The chain carries TRBV28 and TRBJ2-7; D is undetermined. CDR3 size: 13 residues. Trimming removed 4 bases at V and 0 bases at J, with 7 bases between. Germline CDR1 reads MDHEN; CDR2 reads SYDVKM. This CDR3 reads CASSSKSSYEQYF. CDR3 DNA: TGTGCCAGCAGTTCTAAGAGCTCCTACGAGCAGTACTTC.

This clonotype was seen many times. The chain uses TRBV5-1 and TRBJ1-2; D is perhaps TRBD1 (5 bases). Looked up from germline, CDR1 is SGHRS and CDR2 is YFSETQ. Trimming took 4 bases from V and 0 from J, leaving 16 bases between them. This CDR3 comprises 16 residues. The CDR3, as DNA: TGCGCCAGCAGCCACGGACAAGCCTCAGCTAACTATGGCTACACCTTC. Amino acid sequence: CASSHGQASANYGYTF.

The chain couples TRBV25-1 to TRBJ2-7; 7 bases fit TRBD1. The CDR3 extends over 15 amino acids. V trimming: 3 bases; J trimming: 4 bases; junction bases outside the gene matches: 9. CDR1 is MGHDK and CDR2 is SYGVNS in the germline V gene. DNA of the CDR3: TGTGCCAGCAGTGACCCGGGACAGACATTATACGAGCAGTACTTC. This translates into CASSDPGQTLYEQYF.

This clonotype occurred a few times. The chain links TRBV4-1 to TRBJ1-2, with 9 bases matching TRBD1. Germline lookup yields CDR1 MGHRA and CDR2 YSYEKL. V shed 1 base and J 7 bases; nucleotides not matched to a gene: 7. This CDR3 spans 15 amino acids. CDR3 DNA: TGCGCCAGCAGCCAAGGGACCGGGACAGGGTCTGGCTACACCTTC. Its translation is CASSQGTGTGSGYTF.

This clonotype was counted between two and nine times. The V and J genes are TRBV12-3 or TRBV12-4 and TRBJ1-5; possibly TRBD1 for D (5 bases). V was shortened by 5 bases and J by 3 bases, with 11 bases between the two germline ends. The CDR3 length is 14 residues. Here the CDR3 DNA reads TGTGCCAGCAGTCCGGGACGGAACAATCAGCCCCAGCATTTT. Its translation is CASSPGRNNQPQHF.